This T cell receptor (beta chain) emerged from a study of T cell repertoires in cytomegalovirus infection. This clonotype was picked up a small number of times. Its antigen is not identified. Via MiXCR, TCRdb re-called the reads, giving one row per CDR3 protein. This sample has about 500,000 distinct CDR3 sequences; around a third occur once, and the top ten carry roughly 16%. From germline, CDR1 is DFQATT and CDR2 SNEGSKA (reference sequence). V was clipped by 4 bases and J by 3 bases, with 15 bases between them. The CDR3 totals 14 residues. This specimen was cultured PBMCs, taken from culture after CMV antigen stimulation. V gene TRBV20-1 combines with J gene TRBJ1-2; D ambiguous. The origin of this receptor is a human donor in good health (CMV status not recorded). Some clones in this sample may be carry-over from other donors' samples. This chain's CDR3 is CSATKAAWDYGYTF. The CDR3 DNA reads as TGCAGTGCTACCAAAGCAGCCTGGGACTATGGCTACACCTTC.